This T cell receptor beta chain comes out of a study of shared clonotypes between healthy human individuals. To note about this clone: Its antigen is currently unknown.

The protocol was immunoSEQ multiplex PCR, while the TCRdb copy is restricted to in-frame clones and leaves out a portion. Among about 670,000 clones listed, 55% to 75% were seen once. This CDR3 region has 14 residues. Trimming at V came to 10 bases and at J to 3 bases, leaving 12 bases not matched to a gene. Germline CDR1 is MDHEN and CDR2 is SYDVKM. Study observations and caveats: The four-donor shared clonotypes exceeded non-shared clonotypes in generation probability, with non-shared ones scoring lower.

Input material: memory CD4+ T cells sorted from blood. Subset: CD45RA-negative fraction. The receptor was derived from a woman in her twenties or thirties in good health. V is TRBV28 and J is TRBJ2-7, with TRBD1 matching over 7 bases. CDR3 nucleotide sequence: TGTGCCACTACACAGGGGTCCTCCTTCTACGAGCAGTACTTC. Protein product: CATTQGSSFYEQYF.